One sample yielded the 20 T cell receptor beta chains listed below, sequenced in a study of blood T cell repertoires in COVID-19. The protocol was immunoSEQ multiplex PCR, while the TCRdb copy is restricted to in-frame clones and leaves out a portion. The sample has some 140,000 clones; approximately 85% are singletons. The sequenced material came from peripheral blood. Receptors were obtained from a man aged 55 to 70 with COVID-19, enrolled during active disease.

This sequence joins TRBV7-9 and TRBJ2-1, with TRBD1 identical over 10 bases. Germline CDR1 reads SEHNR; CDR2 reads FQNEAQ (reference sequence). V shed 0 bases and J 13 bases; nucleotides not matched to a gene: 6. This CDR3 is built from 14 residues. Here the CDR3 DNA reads TGTGCCAGCAGCTTAGCCCGGACAGGGGGAGGCCAGTTCTTC. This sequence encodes CASSLARTGGGQFF.

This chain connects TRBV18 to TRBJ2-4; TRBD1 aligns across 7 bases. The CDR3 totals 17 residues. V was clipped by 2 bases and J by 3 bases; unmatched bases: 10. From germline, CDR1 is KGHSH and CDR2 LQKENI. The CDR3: CASSPTRQGRDKNIQYF. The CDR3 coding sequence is TGTGCCAGCTCACCAACTCGACAGGGCCGTGACAAAAACATTCAGTACTTC.

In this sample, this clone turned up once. CDR3 in DNA: TGCGCCAGCAGCCTCTTTGCGGGACAGGATTATTACTCTGGAAACACCATATATTTT. It codes for CASSLFAGQDYYSGNTIYF. The chain combines TRBV5-1 with TRBJ1-3; 8 nucleotides match TRBD1. This CDR3 region has 19 residues. The germline gives CDR1 SGHRS, CDR2 YFSETQ. The ends lost 4 bases at V and 0 bases at J; junction bases unmatched: 15.

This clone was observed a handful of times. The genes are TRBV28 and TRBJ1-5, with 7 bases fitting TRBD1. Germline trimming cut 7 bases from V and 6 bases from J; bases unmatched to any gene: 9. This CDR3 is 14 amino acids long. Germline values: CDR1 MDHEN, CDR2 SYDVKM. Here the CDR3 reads CASTKTDRVQPQHF. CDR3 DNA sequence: TGTGCCAGCACCAAAACCGACAGGGTTCAGCCCCAGCATTTT.

This CDR3 is CASRPKDRGTQYF. The CDR3 DNA reads as TGTGCCAGCAGACCAAAAGACAGAGGGACCCAGTACTTC. The chain joins TRBV5-6 to TRBJ2-5, with a weak D call TRBD1 (5 bases). V was clipped by 5 bases and J by 7 bases, with 15 bases between them. The CDR3 consists of 13 residues. Germline lookup yields CDR1 SGHDT and CDR2 YYEEEE.

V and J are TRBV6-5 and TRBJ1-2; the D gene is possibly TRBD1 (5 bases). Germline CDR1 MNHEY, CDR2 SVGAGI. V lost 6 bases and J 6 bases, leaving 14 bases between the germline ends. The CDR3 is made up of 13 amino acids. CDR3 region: CASSPRVSDGYTF. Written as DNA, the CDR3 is TGTGCCAGCAGCCCCAGGGTTTCGGATGGCTACACCTTC.

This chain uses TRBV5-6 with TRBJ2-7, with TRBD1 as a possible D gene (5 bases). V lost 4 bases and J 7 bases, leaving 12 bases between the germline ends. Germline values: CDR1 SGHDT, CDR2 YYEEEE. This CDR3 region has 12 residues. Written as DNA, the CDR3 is TGTGCCAGCAGCCCAGGGTCTCGGGAGCAGTACTTC. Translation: CASSPGSREQYF.

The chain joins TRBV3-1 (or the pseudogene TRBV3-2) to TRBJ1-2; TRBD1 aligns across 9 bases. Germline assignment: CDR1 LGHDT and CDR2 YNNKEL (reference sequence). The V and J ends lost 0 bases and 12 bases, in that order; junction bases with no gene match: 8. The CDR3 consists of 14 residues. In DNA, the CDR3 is TGTGCCAGCAGCCAAGATAAGGACAGGGGTGTACACACCTTC. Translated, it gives CASSQDKDRGVHTF.

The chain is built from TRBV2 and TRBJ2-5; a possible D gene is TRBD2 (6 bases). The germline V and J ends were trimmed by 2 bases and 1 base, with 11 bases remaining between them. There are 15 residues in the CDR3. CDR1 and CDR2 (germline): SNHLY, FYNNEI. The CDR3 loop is CASSEMEGSQETQYF. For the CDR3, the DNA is TGTGCCAGCAGTGAAATGGAGGGTTCCCAAGAGACCCAGTACTTC.

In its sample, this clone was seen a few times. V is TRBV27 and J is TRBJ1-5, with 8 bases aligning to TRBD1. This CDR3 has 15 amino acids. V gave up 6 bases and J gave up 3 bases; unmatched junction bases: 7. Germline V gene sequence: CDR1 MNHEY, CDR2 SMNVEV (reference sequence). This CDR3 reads CASRLGQGYNQPQHF. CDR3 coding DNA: TGTGCCAGCAGATTAGGACAGGGCTACAATCAGCCCCAGCATTTT.

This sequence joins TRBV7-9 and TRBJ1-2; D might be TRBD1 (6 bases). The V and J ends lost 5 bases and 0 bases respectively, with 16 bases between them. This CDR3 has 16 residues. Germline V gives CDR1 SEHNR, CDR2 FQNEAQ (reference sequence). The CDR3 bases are TGTGCCAGCAGCCACTCCCCGGGACACTCTAACTATGGCTACACCTTC. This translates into CASSHSPGHSNYGYTF.

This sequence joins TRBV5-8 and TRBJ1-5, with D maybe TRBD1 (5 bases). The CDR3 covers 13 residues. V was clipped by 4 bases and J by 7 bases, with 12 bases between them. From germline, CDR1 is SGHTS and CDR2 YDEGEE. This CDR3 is CASSVIQGQPQHF. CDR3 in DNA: TGTGCCAGCAGCGTAATTCAGGGACAGCCCCAGCATTTT. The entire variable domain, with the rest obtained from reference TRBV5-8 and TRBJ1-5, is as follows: EAGVTQSPTHLIKTRGQQATLRCSPISGHTSVYWYQQALGLGLQFLLWYDEGEERNRGNFPPRFSGRQFPNYSSELNVNALELEDSALYLCASSVIQGQPQHFGDGTRLSIL.

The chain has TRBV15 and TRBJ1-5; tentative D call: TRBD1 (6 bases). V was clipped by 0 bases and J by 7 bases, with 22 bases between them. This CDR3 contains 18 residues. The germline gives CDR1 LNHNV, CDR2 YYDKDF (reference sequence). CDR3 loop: CATSRDTNPGHLSQPQHF. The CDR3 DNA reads TGTGCCACCAGCAGAGATACGAATCCGGGACACCTATCGCAGCCCCAGCATTTT.

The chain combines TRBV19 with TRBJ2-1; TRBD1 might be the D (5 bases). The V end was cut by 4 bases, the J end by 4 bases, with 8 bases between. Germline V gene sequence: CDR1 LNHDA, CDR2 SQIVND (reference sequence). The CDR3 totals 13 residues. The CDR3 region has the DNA TGTGCCAGTAGTACGACAGAATACAATGAGCAGTTCTTC. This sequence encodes CASSTTEYNEQFF.

CDR3 loop: CASSPKSGAANTGELFF. The DNA for the CDR3 is TGTGCCAGCAGCCCCAAAAGCGGAGCCGCGAACACCGGGGAGCTGTTTTTT. The gene calls are TRBV5-6 and TRBJ2-2; possible D gene TRBD2, 5 bases. This CDR3 region has 17 residues. Germline V gene lookup returns CDR1 SGHDT and CDR2 YYEEEE. With 4 bases removed from V and 0 bases from J, the gap between germline ends came to 16 bases.

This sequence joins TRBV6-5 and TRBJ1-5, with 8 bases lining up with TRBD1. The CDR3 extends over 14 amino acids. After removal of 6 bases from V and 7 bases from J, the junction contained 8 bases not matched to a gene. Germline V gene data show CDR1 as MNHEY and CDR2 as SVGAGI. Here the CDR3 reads CASSFDRGWQPQHF. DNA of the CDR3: TGTGCCAGCAGCTTTGACAGGGGCTGGCAGCCCCAGCATTTT.

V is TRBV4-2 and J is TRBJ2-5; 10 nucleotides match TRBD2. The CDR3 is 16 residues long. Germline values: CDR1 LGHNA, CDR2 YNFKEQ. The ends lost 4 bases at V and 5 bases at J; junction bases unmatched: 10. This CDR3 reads CASSPEERGGRETQYF. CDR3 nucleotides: TGTGCCAGCAGCCCAGAGGAGCGGGGGGGCCGGGAGACCCAGTACTTC.

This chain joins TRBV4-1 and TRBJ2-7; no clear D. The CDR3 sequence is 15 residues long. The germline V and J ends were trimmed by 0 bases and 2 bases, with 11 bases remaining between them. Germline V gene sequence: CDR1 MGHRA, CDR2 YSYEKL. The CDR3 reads CASSQDPVATYEQYF. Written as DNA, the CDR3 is TGCGCCAGCAGCCAAGATCCTGTAGCTACCTACGAGCAGTACTTC.

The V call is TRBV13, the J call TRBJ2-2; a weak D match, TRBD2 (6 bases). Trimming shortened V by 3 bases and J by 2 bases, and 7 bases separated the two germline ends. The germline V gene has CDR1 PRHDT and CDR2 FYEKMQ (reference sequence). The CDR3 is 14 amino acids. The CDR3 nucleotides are TGTGCCAGCAGCTTGGGACTTAACACCGGGGAGCTGTTTTTT. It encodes CASSLGLNTGELFF.

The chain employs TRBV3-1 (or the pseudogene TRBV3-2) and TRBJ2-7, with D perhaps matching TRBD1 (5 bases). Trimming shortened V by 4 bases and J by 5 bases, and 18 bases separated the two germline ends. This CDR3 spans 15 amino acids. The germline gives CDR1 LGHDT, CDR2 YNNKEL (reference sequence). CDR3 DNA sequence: TGTGCCAGCAGCCTTAGGTCCCACAGGATCAACGAGCAGTACTTC. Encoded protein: CASSLRSHRINEQYF.